The clone carrying this T cell receptor beta chain was recorded many times. Its antigen remains unknown. CDR1 DFQATT and CDR2 SNEGSKA come from the germline V gene (reference sequence). CDR3 length: 15 residues. With 3 bases removed from V and 0 bases from J, the gap between germline ends came to 12 bases. Time point here: patch test 2, 6 weeks after DPC sensitization. Treatment in this sample: therapeutic diphenylcyclopropenone sensitization with weekly scalp DPC. Those who donated were patients with alopecia, 18 to 70 years of age, and suitable for DPC. The sample comes from a study of human T cells and chemical hapten exposure. Study details: Enrolled patients were predominantly female and had alopecia areata, totalis or universalis. How much TCR each sample yielded varied, mostly because pooled library volumes differed slightly.

TCRdb independently ran MiXCR on the RACE reads; one entry per CDR3 protein. In the table there are some 81,000 distinct CDR3 sequences, roughly 11% of which are singletons. Study conclusions and caveats: Large CDR3 similarity clusters arose significantly more often from expanded TCRs than from controls.

The chain joins TRBV20-1 to TRBJ2-1; TRBD2 might be the D (6 bases). Sequencing was performed on whole blood, taken in connection with sensitization to the hapten diphenylcyclopropenone (DPC). The clonotype was recovered from a man aged 18 to 29 with alopecia areata. Some clones in this sample may be carry-over from other donors' samples. The CDR3 DNA is TGCAGTGCTAGTCCAGCGGGCCACTCCTACAATGAGCAGTTCTTC. Protein product: CSASPAGHSYNEQFF.